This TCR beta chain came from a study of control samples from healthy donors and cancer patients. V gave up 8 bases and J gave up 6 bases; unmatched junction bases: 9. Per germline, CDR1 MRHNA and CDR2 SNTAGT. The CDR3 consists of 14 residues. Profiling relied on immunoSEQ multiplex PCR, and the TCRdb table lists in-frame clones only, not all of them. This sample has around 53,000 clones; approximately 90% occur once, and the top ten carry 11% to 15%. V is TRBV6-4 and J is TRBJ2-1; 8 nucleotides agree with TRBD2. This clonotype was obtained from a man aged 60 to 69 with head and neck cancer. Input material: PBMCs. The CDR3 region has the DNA TGTGCCAGCGGAAAAATAGCGGGACCCAATGAGCAGTTCTTC. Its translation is CASGKIAGPNEQFF.